The 14 T cell receptor beta chains below all came from one sample that was sequenced in a study of shared clonotypes between healthy human individuals. Some clones are missing from TCRdb's copy, which holds only in-frame ones; the method was immunoSEQ multiplex PCR. The sample includes some 2,500,000 clones, less than 95% of them seen just once. Material: naive CD4+ T cells from PBMCs. Subset indicated: CD45RA+ positively selected. Source of these receptors: a man younger than 30 in good health. Some clones in this sample may be carry-over from other donors' samples.

The V gene is TRBV27, the J gene TRBJ2-7, with D tentatively TRBD1 (6 bases). V lost 6 bases to trimming and J lost 6 bases, with 18 bases between them. CDR3 length: 14 residues. Germline V gives CDR1 MNHEY, CDR2 SMNVEV (reference sequence). The CDR3 sequence is CASSLGPLGGEQYF. CDR3 DNA: TGTGCCAGCAGCCTGGGACCTTTAGGGGGCGAGCAGTACTTC.

The chain uses TRBV27 and TRBJ2-4; D is uncertain. Trimming took 1 base from V and 0 from J, leaving 13 bases between them. CDR3 length equals 17 residues. The germline gives CDR1 MNHEY, CDR2 SMNVEV (reference sequence). The CDR3: CASSLFSDNLAKNIQYF. CDR3 nucleotide sequence: TGTGCCAGCAGTTTATTTTCCGACAACCTAGCCAAAAACATTCAGTACTTC.

The chain is built from TRBV7-9 and TRBJ2-7, with 11 bases that match TRBD1. Germline CDR1 reads SEHNR; CDR2 reads FQNEAQ (reference sequence). The ends lost 5 bases at V and 0 bases at J; junction bases unmatched: 9. This CDR3 is 17 amino acids long. The CDR3 DNA reads as TGTGCCAGCAGCGCGGACAGGGGGCTATTCTACTCCTACGAGCAGTACTTC. This gives the protein CASSADRGLFYSYEQYF.

DNA of the CDR3: TGTGCCAGCAGTTACCGGAACAGGGCAGAAGCTTTCTTT. It encodes CASSYRNRAEAFF. The chain joins TRBV6-5 to TRBJ1-1; D is possibly TRBD1 (6 bases). V was clipped by 2 bases and J by 8 bases, with 12 bases between them. The germline CDR1 and CDR2 sequences are MNHEY and SVGAGI. The CDR3 runs 13 residues.

This chain links TRBV6-1 with TRBJ2-7, with D unclear. There are 14 residues in the CDR3. The germline V gene encodes CDR1 MNHNS and CDR2 SASEGT. Trimming removed 4 bases at V and 5 bases at J, with 15 bases between. CDR3 DNA sequence: TGTGCCAGCAGTGTCCGGTGGGTTCGCGACGAGCAGTACTTC. Translated, it gives CASSVRWVRDEQYF.

In its sample, this clone was seen once. The rearrangement links TRBV19 to TRBJ2-7; 8 bases line up with TRBD2. The CDR3 runs to 11 residues. Germline CDR1 and CDR2: LNHDA and SQIVND (reference sequence). V lost 9 bases, J lost 7 bases, and 5 bases stayed unmatched. In DNA form, the CDR3 reads TGTGCCAGCCTCCGGGGGGGGGAGCAGTACTTC. The encoded protein is CASLRGGEQYF.

V is TRBV5-1 and J is TRBJ2-1; maybe TRBD2 (5 bases). The CDR3 is 16 residues long. Trimming removed 1 base from V and 0 bases from J, with 11 bases in between. Per the germline V gene, CDR1 is SGHRS and CDR2 is YFSETQ. DNA of the CDR3: TGCGCCAGCAGCTTGCTTAGCGCAAGCTCCTACAATGAGCAGTTCTTC. It is translated as CASSLLSASSYNEQFF.

This chain uses TRBV19 with TRBJ2-1; TRBD1 agrees at 7 bases. CDR1 LNHDA and CDR2 SQIVND come from the germline V gene (reference sequence). This CDR3 contains 16 residues. V lost 5 bases and J lost 2; bases outside the gene matches: 9. The CDR3 here is CASSLSGTVTYNEQFF. The CDR3 nucleotides are TGTGCCAGTAGTTTATCCGGGACAGTGACCTACAATGAGCAGTTCTTC. The full variable domain, completed using reference TRBV19 and TRBJ2-1, is DGGITQSPKYLFRKEGQNVTLSCEQNLNHDAMYWYRQDPGQGLRLIYYSQIVNDFQKGDIAEGYSVSREKKESFPLTVTSAQKNPTAFYLCASSLSGTVTYNEQFFGPGTRLTVL.

The V call is TRBV7-9, the J call TRBJ1-1, with no clear D. The ends were cut back, 1 base at V and 5 bases at J, with 8 bases in the middle. CDR1 is SEHNR, CDR2 FQNEAQ, per germline (reference sequence). CDR3 length: 13 amino acids. CDR3 sequence: CASSLVPRTEAFF. The CDR3, as DNA: TGTGCCAGCAGCTTAGTTCCAAGAACTGAAGCTTTCTTT. Filled out from reference TRBV7-9 and TRBJ1-1, the complete variable domain reads DTGVSQNPRHKITKRGQNVTFRCDPISEHNRLYWYRQTLGQGPEFLTYFQNEAQLEKSRLLSDRFSAERPKGSFSTLEIQRTEQGDSAMYLCASSLVPRTEAFFGQGTRLTVV.

The gene calls are TRBV23-1 and TRBJ2-4, with 8 bases identical to TRBD2. TRBV23-1 is an ORF for which the function is uncertain. The trim removed 3 bases at V and 8 bases at J, leaving 15 bases unmatched. The CDR3 sequence is 17 residues long. The CDR3 region is CASSHYELVVAGYIQYF. The CDR3 coding sequence is TGCGCCAGCAGTCATTATGAGCTCGTAGTAGCGGGGTACATTCAGTACTTC.

The CDR3, as DNA: TGTGCCAGCAGTTTCCAGGGAAGCACCACAGATACGCAGTATTTT. Its translation: CASSFQGSTTDTQYF. The V and J genes are TRBV28 and TRBJ2-3, with D perhaps matching TRBD1 (5 bases). Germline V gene lookup returns CDR1 MDHEN and CDR2 SYDVKM. The CDR3 spans 15 residues. Trimming left V 3 bases short and J 2 bases short, with 12 bases between.

This clone was counted once. The V and J genes are TRBV28 and TRBJ2-7, with a weak D call TRBD1 (5 bases). The CDR3 is made up of 14 amino acids. Germline V gene sequence: CDR1 MDHEN, CDR2 SYDVKM. Trimming shortened V by 2 bases and J by 4 bases, and 12 bases separated the two germline ends. This CDR3 reads CASSLSYRIYEQYF. The CDR3 nucleotides are TGTGCCAGCAGTTTAAGTTACAGGATATACGAGCAGTACTTC.

The rearrangement links TRBV6-4 to TRBJ2-5; TRBD2 matches at 8 bases. CDR1 and CDR2 from the germline V gene are MRHNA and SNTAGT. J was trimmed by 5 bases and V by 5 bases; bases with no gene match: 4. The CDR3 extends over 13 amino acids. DNA for the CDR3: TGTGCCAGCAGTCCCGGCGGGGGGGAGACCCAGTACTTC. Its translation: CASSPGGGETQYF.

This rearrangement joins TRBV10-1 to TRBJ2-7; no firm D call. V was trimmed by 2 bases and J by 6 bases, leaving 8 bases between them. CDR3 size: 12 residues. Germline CDR1 WNHNN, CDR2 SYGVQD (reference sequence). The DNA for the CDR3 is TGCGCCAGCAGTGAGGCCGGGTCCGAGCAGTACTTC. Translated, it gives CASSEAGSEQYF.